This entry lists 24 T cell receptor beta chains sequenced from one sample in a study of blood T cell repertoires in COVID-19. The table came from immunoSEQ multiplex PCR; TCRdb's copy has only in-frame clones and leaves some out. Of fewer than 300,000 clones listed, 86% are singletons. The specimen was peripheral blood. The source is a man aged 35 to 55 who had recovered from COVID-19.

V gene TRBV4-2 combines with J gene TRBJ1-2, with a possible D match to TRBD1 (6 bases). CDR1 and CDR2 from the germline V gene are LGHNA and YNFKEQ. The length of the CDR3 is 14 residues. Trimming took off 1 base at V and 4 bases at J, with 10 bases between the two ends. CDR3 nucleotide sequence: TGTGCCAGCAGCCAAGCCGGGACACTCTATGGCTACACCTTC. Amino acids: CASSQAGTLYGYTF.

Only one count was recorded for this clone. This chain connects TRBV7-9 to TRBJ2-7; TRBD1 matches at 8 bases. The germline gives CDR1 SEHNR, CDR2 FQNEAQ (reference sequence). The CDR3 contains 14 residues. Trimming took 5 bases from V and 6 from J; bases not matched to a gene: 9. The CDR3 loop reads CASSLMAGTGEQYF. The CDR3 DNA is TGTGCCAGCAGCCTGATGGCCGGGACAGGCGAGCAGTACTTC.

V usage is TRBV9 and J usage is TRBJ2-1; 11 nucleotides line up with TRBD2. Unmatched junction bases numbered 17, after V lost 4 bases and J lost 8 bases. Germline-derived CDR1 and CDR2 are SGDLS and YYNGEE. The CDR3 totals 18 residues. The chain's CDR3 is CASSLVDYSGRAGDEQFF. CDR3 coding DNA: TGTGCCAGCAGCCTCGTGGACTATAGCGGGAGGGCCGGGGATGAGCAGTTCTTC.

This rearrangement joins TRBV12-3 or TRBV12-4 to TRBJ2-5, with TRBD2 matching 10 bases. V trimming: 6 bases; J trimming: 6 bases; junction bases outside the gene matches: 4. The CDR3 is 13 amino acids. CDR3 DNA sequence: TGTGCCAGCAGGTCTAGCGGGGGAAAGACCCAGTACTTC. Translation: CASRSSGGKTQYF.

This chain uses TRBV5-1 with TRBJ1-2, with D hard to call. Germline V gives CDR1 SGHRS, CDR2 YFSETQ. The CDR3 length is 12 residues. Trimming pared 0 bases from V and 6 bases from J, leaving 6 bases between. The CDR3 DNA is TGCGCCAGCAGCTTGGCCGGGAATGGCTACACCTTC. It encodes CASSLAGNGYTF.

This chain joins TRBV5-1 and TRBJ2-5, with TRBD2 matching 7 bases. There are 16 residues in the CDR3. CDR1 is SGHRS and CDR2 is YFSETQ in the germline V gene. Trimming took 0 bases from V and 1 from J; bases not matched to a gene: 6. CDR3 in DNA: TGCGCCAGCAGCTTGGGGCCCGGGGGGATCCAAGAGACCCAGTACTTC. Translated, it gives CASSLGPGGIQETQYF.

The chain couples TRBV30 to TRBJ1-5, with no clear D. The CDR3 sequence is 12 residues long. Per germline, CDR1 GTSNPN and CDR2 SVGIG (reference sequence). V was shortened by 4 bases and J by 2 bases, with 6 bases between the two germline ends. The CDR3 loop is CAWNGGNQPQHF. The DNA of the CDR3 is TGTGCCTGGAACGGGGGCAATCAGCCCCAGCATTTT. Looking up the rest from reference TRBV30 and TRBJ1-5 gives the full variable domain: SQTIHQWPATLVQPVGSPLSLECTVEGTSNPNLYWYRQAAGRGLQLLFYSVGIGQISSEVPQNLSASRPQDRQFILSSKKLLLSDSGFYLCAWNGGNQPQHFGDGTRLSIL.

The chain links TRBV5-6 to TRBJ2-1, with 12 bases fitting TRBD2. Trimming took 1 base from V and 4 from J; bases not matched to a gene: 6. The CDR3 spans 17 residues. In germline, CDR1 is SGHDT, CDR2 YYEEEE. The CDR3 spells CASSLRRGLAGYNEQFF. The CDR3, as DNA: TGTGCCAGCAGCTTGCGGAGAGGACTAGCGGGATACAATGAGCAGTTCTTC.

This chain's CDR3 is CASSTGQHTDTQYF. The CDR3 DNA is TGTGCCAGCAGCACGGGACAGCACACAGATACGCAGTATTTT. The rearrangement joins TRBV7-3 to TRBJ2-3; 7 nucleotides agree with TRBD1. This CDR3 spans 14 amino acids. The V gene end was trimmed by 5 bases and the J gene end by 2 bases; junction bases not matched to a gene: 4. Germline CDR1 and CDR2: SGHTA and FQGTGA.

V is TRBV27 and J is TRBJ2-3, with 9 bases aligning to TRBD2. There are 17 residues in the CDR3. The germline V gene has CDR1 MNHEY and CDR2 SMNVEV (reference sequence). Losses at the gene ends were 4 bases for V and 5 bases for J; bases not matched to a gene: 13. CDR3 residues: CASSSPSAGGLKDTQYF. The CDR3, as DNA: TGTGCCAGCAGTTCGCCTTCGGCGGGAGGGCTTAAAGATACGCAGTATTTT.

This rearrangement joins TRBV7-8 to TRBJ2-7, with 12 bases that match TRBD2. V was clipped by 5 bases and J by 2 bases; unmatched bases: 13. Germline-derived CDR1 and CDR2 are SGHVS and FQNEAQ. The CDR3 has 18 residues. In DNA form, the CDR3 reads TGTGCCAGCAGCAACCGACTAGCGGGGGCCTTCCTTACCTACGAGCAGTACTTC. Encoded protein: CASSNRLAGAFLTYEQYF. The whole variable domain, remainder taken from reference TRBV7-8 and TRBJ2-7, is GAGVSQSPRYKVAKRGQDVALRCDPISGHVSLFWYQQALGQGPEFLTYFQNEAQLDKSGLPSDRFFAERPEGSVSTLKIQRTQQEDSAVYLCASSNRLAGAFLTYEQYFGPGTRLTVT.

The J gene is TRBJ1-2, the V gene TRBV5-1; 10 nucleotides line up with TRBD1. This CDR3 contains 16 residues. Germline loops: CDR1 SGHRS, CDR2 YFSETQ. The trim removed 0 bases at V and 7 bases at J, leaving 9 bases unmatched. CDR3 region: CASSLVSGQGSSGYTF. The DNA of the CDR3 is TGCGCCAGCAGCTTGGTCTCGGGACAGGGGAGTTCTGGCTACACCTTC.

This clone was counted between two and nine times. The genes are TRBV4-3 and TRBJ2-2; 8 nucleotides line up with TRBD2. The ends lost 0 bases at V and 5 bases at J; junction bases unmatched: 5. The CDR3 totals 16 residues. The germline V gene has CDR1 LGHNA and CDR2 YSLEER. This CDR3 is CASSQDAGGLTGELFF. The CDR3, as DNA: TGCGCCAGCAGCCAAGATGCGGGGGGCTTAACCGGGGAGCTGTTTTTT.

This clone was seen only once. The chain employs TRBV12-5 and TRBJ1-5; no clear D gene. The CDR3 sequence is 15 residues long. Germline V gene lookup returns CDR1 LGHNT and CDR2 FRNRAP. The V gene lost 1 base and the J gene lost 0 bases, with 7 bases spanning the gap. This CDR3 is CASGLGENSNQPQHF. CDR3 nucleotide sequence: TGTGCTAGTGGTTTGGGCGAAAATAGCAATCAGCCCCAGCATTTT.

The CDR3 DNA reads as TGCGCCAGCAGCCCGGGACTGTCCAGCTCCTACAATGAGCAGTTCTTC. Translation: CASSPGLSSSYNEQFF. This sequence joins TRBV5-1 and TRBJ2-1; perhaps TRBD2 as D (6 bases). The CDR3 sequence is 16 residues long. The germline gives CDR1 SGHRS, CDR2 YFSETQ. V lost 4 bases, J lost 0 bases, and 14 bases lay in between.

CDR3 sequence (DNA): TGTGCCAGCAGGCGACAGGGCCCCCGCTACGAGCAGTACTTC. Translated, it gives CASRRQGPRYEQYF. The V and J genes are TRBV2 and TRBJ2-7, with 7 bases fitting TRBD1. V gave up 6 bases and J gave up 3 bases; unmatched junction bases: 8. Germline assignment: CDR1 SNHLY and CDR2 FYNNEI. The CDR3 is 14 amino acids.

This chain uses TRBV24-1 with TRBJ1-5, with D unresolved. Germline-derived CDR1 and CDR2 are KGHDR and SFDVKD. Trimming removed 5 bases at V and 4 bases at J, with 11 bases between. There are 14 residues in the CDR3. The DNA for the CDR3 is TGTGCCACCAGTGGGGCAGGAATTAATCAGCCCCAGCATTTT. It yields the protein CATSGAGINQPQHF.

The V and J genes are TRBV9 and TRBJ2-1; 9 positions match TRBD2. This CDR3 is 15 amino acids long. Looked up from germline, CDR1 is SGDLS and CDR2 is YYNGEE. Trimming at V came to 2 bases and at J to 5 bases, leaving 5 bases not matched to a gene. CDR3 in amino acids: CASSVSSGTNNEQFF. CDR3 bases: TGTGCCAGCAGCGTTTCTAGCGGGACCAACAATGAGCAGTTCTTC.

V and J are TRBV12-5 and TRBJ1-5; D is ambiguous. The CDR3 is 18 amino acids. V dropped 5 bases and J dropped 0 bases, with 20 bases sitting between them. Per germline, CDR1 LGHNT and CDR2 FRNRAP. CDR3 loop: CASGPRAPGIYSNQPQHF. The CDR3 coding sequence is TGTGCTAGTGGTCCCCGAGCTCCAGGTATTTATAGCAATCAGCCCCAGCATTTT.

This clone came up once. V gene TRBV19 combines with J gene TRBJ2-1, with 10 bases lining up with TRBD2. This CDR3 comprises 16 residues. V was clipped by 6 bases and J by 9 bases; unmatched bases: 14. The germline gives CDR1 LNHDA, CDR2 SQIVND (reference sequence). CDR3 protein: CASRNQREGLNSEQFF. The CDR3 nucleotides read TGTGCCAGTAGGAACCAGCGGGAGGGCCTTAATAGTGAGCAGTTCTTC.

This chain links TRBV2 with TRBJ2-7; 9 nucleotides match TRBD1. The CDR3 length is 15 residues. Trimming took 4 bases from V and 6 from J; bases not matched to a gene: 10. The germline CDR1 and CDR2 sequences are SNHLY and FYNNEI. The DNA for the CDR3 is TGTGCCAGCAGTGGCCCCGGGACAGGGTCGCCCGAGCAGTACTTC. Translating gives CASSGPGTGSPEQYF. Using reference TRBV2 and TRBJ2-7 for the parts outside the CDR3, the full variable domain is EPEVTQTPSHQVTQMGQEVILRCVPISNHLYFYWYRQILGQKVEFLVSFYNNEISEKSEIFDDQFSVERPDGSNFTLKIRSTKLEDSAMYFCASSGPGTGSPEQYFGPGTRLTVT.

The chain has TRBV29-1 and TRBJ1-1; D may be TRBD1 (5 bases). CDR3 size: 15 residues. Germline V gene data show CDR1 as SQVTM and CDR2 as ANQGSEA. V lost 7 bases, J lost 3 bases, and 21 bases lay in between. CDR3 coding DNA: TGCAGCGCGACCCCCCAGGGTGGGGCGGACACTGAAGCTTTCTTT. It encodes CSATPQGGADTEAFF.

The chain uses TRBV19 and TRBJ2-7, with 11 bases fitting TRBD1. The CDR3 sequence is 13 residues long. J gave up 5 bases and V 7 bases, and 4 bases lay outside the gene matches. The germline CDR1 and CDR2 sequences are LNHDA and SQIVND (reference sequence). The CDR3 loop reads CASKDRGLNEQYF. In DNA form, the CDR3 reads TGTGCCAGTAAGGACAGGGGGCTGAACGAGCAGTACTTC.

J is TRBJ1-2 and V is TRBV3-1 (or the pseudogene TRBV3-2); 8 nucleotides match TRBD1. The ends lost 5 bases at V and 10 bases at J; junction bases unmatched: 3. Germline CDR1 and CDR2: LGHDT and YNNKEL (reference sequence). This CDR3 is built from 11 residues. CDR3 nucleotides: TGTGCCAGCAGCGTGGGACAGGACTACACCTTC. It specifies CASSVGQDYTF.